This entry lists 14 T cell receptor beta chains sequenced from one sample in a study of PD-1 blockade in classical Hodgkin lymphoma (TCRdb year 2020). Library construction relied on the immunoSEQ multiplex PCR assay. In its TCRdb copy, this immuneACCESS table keeps in-frame sequences only and misses some clones. Where compared with another copy, unresolved V genes explain less than half of these, and the others have no known cause. This sample has 30,000 or so clones in its table, and approximately 81% of those were observed once. The ten top clones hold 0.5% to 0.65% of the sample. In the paper's terms, the time point label means: cycle 4 day 1 (C4D1), after 6 weeks of nivolumab. Every trial patient had relapsed after autologous stem cell transplantation, and cohorts A, B and C differed in prior brentuximab vedotin exposure. Magnetic negative selection with a Miltenyi CD4+ T cell isolation kit was used to purify CD4+ T cells from thawed PBMCs.

The sample in question was CD4+ T cells from blood, obtained before the fourth cycle of nivolumab. The receptor source for this set is a human donor with classical Hodgkin lymphoma.

The chain is built from TRBV5-1 and TRBJ1-4; D call uncertain. V was pared by 3 bases and J by 5 bases, with 14 bases between. In germline, CDR1 is SGHRS, CDR2 YFSETQ. The length of the CDR3 is 15 residues. The CDR3 nucleotides read TGCGCCAGCAGCTCATCGGGGAGGGAGAATGAAAAACTGTTTTTT. Amino acid sequence: CASSSSGRENEKLFF.

V and J are TRBV20-1 and TRBJ2-7; D tentatively fits TRBD1 or TRBD2 (5 bases each). This CDR3 is 11 amino acids long. Germline assignment: CDR1 DFQATT and CDR2 SNEGSKA (reference sequence). The V end was cut by 5 bases, the J end by 10 bases, with 15 bases between. The CDR3 DNA follows: TGCAGTGCTGTGGGTCCCGGGGCCCAGTACTTC. Translated: CSAVGPGAQYF.

Worth noting for this clone: An end of the junction differs from the germline gene, which may be a read error. This sample includes further DNA sequences coding for the same CDR3. The genes are TRBV7-9 and TRBJ1-5; D gene uncertain. Per the germline V gene, CDR1 is SEHNR and CDR2 is FQNEAQ (reference sequence). The CDR3 has 15 amino acids. The CDR3 protein is CASSSSGMSNQPQHF. The CDR3 nucleotides read TGTGCCAGCAGCTCGAGTGGTATGAGCAATCAGCCTCAGCATTTT.

The CDR3 sequence is CASSAEGYSNQPQHF. The DNA of the CDR3 is TGTGCCAGCAGCGCAGAGGGCTATAGCAATCAGCCCCAGCATTTT. The chain couples TRBV2 to TRBJ1-5; D unresolved. Germline assignment: CDR1 SNHLY and CDR2 FYNNEI. This CDR3 spans 15 amino acids. V was trimmed by 6 bases and J by 0 bases, leaving 12 bases between them.

The chain employs TRBV6-1 and TRBJ1-6; D remains unclear. The CDR3 extends over 17 amino acids. Germline CDR1 reads MNHNS; CDR2 reads SASEGT. Between the trimmed V and J ends, which lost 0 bases and 0 bases, there was a span of 9 bases. The CDR3 DNA reads as TGTGCCAGCAGTGAAGCGGGCAGAAGCTCCTATAATTCACCCCTCCACTTT. This translates into CASSEAGRSSYNSPLHF.

J is TRBJ1-1 and V is TRBV5-1; possible D gene TRBD1, 5 bases. V was pared by 5 bases and J by 4 bases, with 15 bases between. CDR1 is SGHRS and CDR2 is YFSETQ in the germline V gene. The CDR3 covers 14 residues. In DNA, the CDR3 is TGCGCCAGCAGGCCTCGAAGGGACGGCACTGAAGCTTTCTTT. Translating it yields CASRPRRDGTEAFF.

This clone has just one count. The chain employs TRBV25-1 and TRBJ1-4; 9 bases agree with TRBD1. J gave up 7 bases and V 1 base, and 4 bases lay outside the gene matches. The germline V gene encodes CDR1 MGHDK and CDR2 SYGVNS. The CDR3 sequence is 15 residues long. In nucleotides, the CDR3 is TGTGCCAGCAGTGAATTAGGGACAGGGAGTGAAAAACTGTTTTTT. Translated: CASSELGTGSEKLFF.

The CDR3 region has the DNA TGCGCCAGCAGCGAGACGGGACAGAGCTACGAGCAGTACTTC. It yields the protein CASSETGQSYEQYF. The rearrangement joins TRBV5-1 to TRBJ2-7, with TRBD1 matching over 7 bases. CDR3 length equals 14 residues. V gave up 4 bases and J gave up 3 bases; unmatched junction bases: 7. CDR1 and CDR2 (germline): SGHRS, YFSETQ.

The chain joins TRBV6-6 to TRBJ1-1, with D possibly matching TRBD1 (5 bases). This CDR3 contains 13 residues. Trimming left V 8 bases short and J 1 base short, with 11 bases between. Germline CDR1 and CDR2: MNHNY and SVGAGI (reference sequence). The CDR3 loop is CASWAGRNTEAFF. Written as DNA, the CDR3 is TGTGCCAGCTGGGCGGGGCGGAACACTGAAGCTTTCTTT.

The chain uses TRBV28 and TRBJ2-7, with 9 bases identical to TRBD1. J lost 4 bases, V lost 6 bases, and 10 bases had no gene match. The CDR3 extends over 15 amino acids. Per the germline V gene, CDR1 is MDHEN and CDR2 is SYDVKM. The CDR3 here is CASSPGGTGLYEQYF. The DNA for the CDR3 is TGTGCCAGCAGCCCAGGAGGGACAGGGCTATACGAGCAGTACTTC.

The rearrangement links TRBV7-9 to TRBJ2-7, with D perhaps matching TRBD1 (5 bases). This CDR3 is built from 16 residues. With 0 bases removed from V and 3 bases from J, the gap between germline ends came to 15 bases. CDR1 is SEHNR and CDR2 is FQNEAQ in the germline V gene (reference sequence). CDR3 nucleotides: TGTGCCAGCAGCTTAGCGAAAGGGGCGACGCGCTACGAGCAGTACTTC. Its protein product is CASSLAKGATRYEQYF.

This clone was counted between two and nine times. V is TRBV4-1 and J is TRBJ1-2; TRBD1 matches 8 bases. V dropped 3 bases and J dropped 6; count of bases not matched to a gene: 9. This CDR3 is built from 15 residues. CDR1 is MGHRA, CDR2 YSYEKL, per germline. CDR3 nucleotide sequence: TGCGCCAGCAGCCATAGATCGACAGGGGACGATGGCTACACCTTC. As protein: CASSHRSTGDDGYTF.

The chain recombines TRBV5-1 with TRBJ2-1; D possibly corresponds to TRBD1 (6 bases). The V and J ends lost 1 base and 6 bases respectively, with 11 bases between them. Germline values: CDR1 SGHRS, CDR2 YFSETQ. The CDR3 loop spans 14 amino acids. CDR3 residues: CASSLLVDSNEQFF. CDR3 nucleotide sequence: TGCGCCAGCAGCTTGTTAGTGGACAGCAATGAGCAGTTCTTC.

V gene TRBV28 combines with J gene TRBJ1-5; weak D call: TRBD1 (6 bases). CDR1 MDHEN and CDR2 SYDVKM come from the germline V gene. The germline V and J ends were trimmed by 7 bases and 2 bases, with 12 bases remaining between them. The length of the CDR3 is 14 residues. This CDR3 reads CASNSGAGNQPQHF. The CDR3 DNA reads TGTGCCAGCAACTCGGGGGCTGGCAATCAGCCCCAGCATTTT.